This TCR beta chain was retrieved from a study of blood T cell repertoires in COVID-19. Background on the study: COVID-19 samples, acute and convalescent, were from the United States, Italy and Spain.

Generated by immunoSEQ multiplex PCR, the TCRdb table keeps only in-frame clones and is missing some. This table has 200,000 to 300,000 clones, around 84% appearing once. There are 13 residues in the CDR3. V was pared by 6 bases and J by 5 bases, with 16 bases between. CDR1 DFQATT and CDR2 SNEGSKA come from the germline V gene (reference sequence). Symptom resolution, clearance, or two negative PCRs marked donors in Cohort 3 as recovered. This clone was seen once. The rearrangement links TRBV20-1 to TRBJ2-5; maybe TRBD1 (6 bases). This receptor was identified in a man in his forties who had recovered from COVID-19. Sequencing was performed on PBMCs or T cells enriched from blood (not recorded which). The CDR3 coding sequence is TGCAGTGCCAGTCTAGGTACAGGGGAGACCCAGTACTTC. It specifies CSASLGTGETQYF.